The 17 T cell receptor beta chains in this list originate from one sample, sequenced in a study of Tregs in tolerant kidney transplant recipients. The nonmyeloablative bone marrow transplants came from related graft donors, with transient mixed chimerism. Here immunoSEQ multiplex PCR was the method, and the copy in TCRdb shows in-frame clones only, minus some. The table has about 81,000 clones, about 91% seen once. Sequencing was performed on CD4+ T cells from blood (PBMCs), taken 24 months after the transplant. These receptors came from a human patient who received a combined kidney and bone marrow transplant. Some T cells here may be from the graft donor.

The rearrangement links TRBV7-9 to TRBJ1-1; a weak D match, TRBD1 (5 bases). The CDR3 covers 17 residues. V was clipped by 5 bases and J by 4 bases, with 23 bases between them. Germline loops: CDR1 SEHNR, CDR2 FQNEAQ (reference sequence). The CDR3 region has the DNA TGTGCCAGCAGCCGGGGGGGTGGGGGTGCTCGGGGCACTGAAGCTTTCTTT. This gives the protein CASSRGGGGARGTEAFF.

V is TRBV4-3 and J is TRBJ2-3, with 10 bases matching TRBD2. CDR1 LGHNA and CDR2 YSLEER come from the germline V gene. The CDR3 is made up of 17 amino acids. Unmatched junction bases numbered 5, after V lost 1 base and J lost 1 base. The DNA of the CDR3 is TGCGCCAGCAGCCAAGGAGGGCTAGCGGGGGGCACAGATACGCAGTATTTT. Amino acids: CASSQGGLAGGTDTQYF.

This rearrangement joins TRBV7-6 to TRBJ2-2, with unresolved D. V was pared by 3 bases and J by 2 bases, with 4 bases between. CDR1 and CDR2 (germline): SGHVS, FNYEAQ. The length of the CDR3 is 13 residues. The CDR3, as DNA: TGTGCCAGCAGCTTCAGAAACACCGGGGAGCTGTTTTTT. Amino acid sequence: CASSFRNTGELFF.

This clone was observed a single time. The chain couples TRBV19 to TRBJ2-3; TRBD2 matches at 8 bases. The CDR3 spans 18 residues. V was clipped by 5 bases and J by 1 base; unmatched bases: 14. Germline V gene lookup returns CDR1 LNHDA and CDR2 SQIVND (reference sequence). The CDR3 reads CASSQTQVAGLGTDTQYF. DNA of the CDR3: TGTGCCAGTAGTCAGACCCAGGTAGCGGGATTAGGCACAGATACGCAGTATTTT.

The chain combines TRBV10-3 with TRBJ1-6, with 11 bases that match TRBD1. V lost 4 bases and J lost 7; bases outside the gene matches: 3. The CDR3 is 15 residues long. Germline CDR1 is ENHRY and CDR2 is SYGVKD. The CDR3 loop is CAISGRDRGNSPLHF. The CDR3, as DNA: TGTGCCATCAGTGGCCGGGACAGGGGGAATTCACCCCTCCACTTT.

The V and J genes are TRBV30 and TRBJ2-7; 9 nucleotides align to TRBD2. Losses at the gene ends were 4 bases for V and 6 bases for J; bases not matched to a gene: 10. Germline CDR1 is GTSNPN and CDR2 is SVGIG (reference sequence). The CDR3 is made up of 14 amino acids. This CDR3 reads CAWKDGLASGEQYF. CDR3 in DNA: TGTGCCTGGAAAGATGGACTAGCGTCGGGCGAGCAGTACTTC.

This rearrangement joins TRBV7-9 to TRBJ1-1, with TRBD1 matching 8 bases. The CDR3 consists of 16 residues. CDR1 and CDR2 from the germline V gene are SEHNR and FQNEAQ (reference sequence). The ends lost 5 bases at V and 4 bases at J; junction bases unmatched: 12. In DNA form, the CDR3 reads TGTGCCAGCAGCCCCCTAGGAGACAGGGGAGCCACTGAAGCTTTCTTT. Translated, it gives CASSPLGDRGATEAFF. Full variable domain (remainder filled in from reference TRBV7-9 and TRBJ1-1): DTGVSQNPRHKITKRGQNVTFRCDPISEHNRLYWYRQTLGQGPEFLTYFQNEAQLEKSRLLSDRFSAERPKGSFSTLEIQRTEQGDSAMYLCASSPLGDRGATEAFFGQGTRLTVV.

The chain joins TRBV16 to TRBJ2-3; D gene ambiguous. The CDR3 spans 17 residues. Between the trimmed V and J ends, which lost 0 bases and 4 bases, there was a span of 17 bases. CDR1 and CDR2 from the germline V gene are KGHSY and FQNENV. CDR3 nucleotide sequence: TGTGCCAGCAGCCAATCTGGAAGCGTCGTAGCATCAGATACGCAGTATTTT. This codes for CASSQSGSVVASDTQYF.

The chain carries TRBV18 and TRBJ2-7; maybe TRBD1 (6 bases). Germline CDR1 KGHSH, CDR2 LQKENI. This CDR3 is 14 amino acids long. V lost 3 bases to trimming and J lost 7 bases, with 16 bases between them. CDR3 region: CASSPTTGLGEQYF. In nucleotides, the CDR3 is TGTGCCAGCTCACCTACGACAGGTTTGGGGGAGCAGTACTTC.

V is TRBV29-1 and J is TRBJ1-1; the match to TRBD1 covers 7 bases. CDR3 length equals 14 residues. The junction had 7 bases not matched to a gene; V was cut back by 6 bases and J by 0 bases. Germline V CDR1 and CDR2: SQVTM, ANQGSEA. CDR3 sequence (DNA): TGCAGCGTCGCAAAGGGACAGCTGAACACTGAAGCTTTCTTT. Its translation is CSVAKGQLNTEAFF.

This chain links TRBV7-6 with TRBJ2-7; TRBD2 is a possible D gene (5 bases). V lost 4 bases to trimming and J lost 4 bases, with 11 bases between them. The CDR3 covers 13 residues. Germline CDR1 SGHVS, CDR2 FNYEAQ. CDR3 in amino acids: CASSSPGTYEQYF. Here the CDR3 DNA reads TGTGCCAGCAGCTCGCCGGGAACGTACGAGCAGTACTTC.

The V gene is TRBV11-3, the J gene TRBJ1-1; D is unclear. Germline values: CDR1 SGHNT, CDR2 YENEEA. Trimming removed 1 base at V and 1 base at J, with 7 bases between. The CDR3 length is 14 residues. The CDR3 coding sequence is TGTGCCAGCAGCTTAGGACGGAGGAACACTGAAGCTTTCTTT. Translation: CASSLGRRNTEAFF.

The V and J genes are TRBV6-5 and TRBJ1-2; 7 positions agree with TRBD1. Germline V gives CDR1 MNHEY, CDR2 SVGAGI. The CDR3 contains 14 residues. V dropped 7 bases and J dropped 2; count of bases not matched to a gene: 7. In nucleotides, the CDR3 is TGTGCCAGCAAAACAGGGGCCTCCAACTATGGCTACACCTTC. Translating gives CASKTGASNYGYTF.

The chain is built from TRBV11-2 and TRBJ2-1; 11 nucleotides line up with TRBD2. Germline values: CDR1 SGHAT, CDR2 FQNNGV. Germline trimming cut 5 bases from V and 5 bases from J; bases unmatched to any gene: 5. The CDR3 consists of 15 residues. The CDR3 protein is CASSRGLADHNEQFF. The CDR3 DNA follows: TGTGCCAGCAGCCGGGGACTAGCGGATCACAATGAGCAGTTCTTC.

This clone was picked up one time. The chain uses TRBV9 and TRBJ1-4, with TRBD1 matching over 9 bases. There are 15 residues in the CDR3. Per the germline V gene, CDR1 is SGDLS and CDR2 is YYNGEE. Trimming removed 4 bases from V and 5 bases from J; junction bases left unmatched: 6. The CDR3 protein is CASSSWTGENEKLFF. CDR3 nucleotides: TGTGCCAGCAGCAGCTGGACAGGGGAGAATGAAAAACTGTTTTTT.

This chain connects TRBV18 to TRBJ2-3, with 11 nucleotides matching TRBD2. Germline V gives CDR1 KGHSH, CDR2 LQKENI. This CDR3 has 15 residues. Germline trimming cut 5 bases from V and 4 bases from J; bases unmatched to any gene: 5. In DNA form, the CDR3 reads TGTGCCAGCTCATCCGGGACTAGCGGACCAGATACGCAGTATTTT. This gives the protein CASSSGTSGPDTQYF.

The chain carries TRBV19 and TRBJ2-2, with TRBD1 identical over 11 bases. CDR1 is LNHDA and CDR2 is SQIVND in the germline V gene (reference sequence). This CDR3 comprises 13 residues. The trim removed 6 bases at V and 9 bases at J, leaving 3 bases unmatched. The CDR3: CASRGTGGRELFF. CDR3 DNA: TGTGCCAGTAGGGGGACAGGGGGAAGGGAGCTGTTTTTT.